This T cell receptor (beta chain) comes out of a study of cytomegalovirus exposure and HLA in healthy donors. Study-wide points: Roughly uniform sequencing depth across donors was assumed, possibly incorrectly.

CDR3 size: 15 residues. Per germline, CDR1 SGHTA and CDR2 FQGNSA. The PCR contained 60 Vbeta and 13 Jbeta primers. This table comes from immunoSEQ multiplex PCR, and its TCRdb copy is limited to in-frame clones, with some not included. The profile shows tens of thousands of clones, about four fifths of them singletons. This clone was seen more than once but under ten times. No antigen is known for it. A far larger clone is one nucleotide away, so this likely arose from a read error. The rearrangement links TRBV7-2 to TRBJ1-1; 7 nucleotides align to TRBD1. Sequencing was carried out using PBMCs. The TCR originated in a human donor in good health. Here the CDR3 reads CASSLYRGTNSEAFF. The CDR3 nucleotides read TGTGCCAGCAGCTTGTACAGGGGAACGAACTCTGAAGCTTTCTTT. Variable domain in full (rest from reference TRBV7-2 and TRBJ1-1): GAGVSQSPSNKVTEKGKDVELRCDPISGHTALYWYRQSLGQGLEFLIYFQGNSAPDKSGLPSDRFSAERTGGSVSTLTIQRTQQEDSAVYLCASSLYRGTNSEAFFGQGTRLTVV.